This TCR beta chain emerged from a study of blood T cell repertoires in COVID-19. Study as a whole: The United States, Italy and Spain were the sources of the acute and convalescent COVID-19 samples.

Assay: immunoSEQ multiplex PCR; the TCRdb copy retains only in-frame clones and omits some. The sample has some 80,000 clones; 88% are singletons. Trimming took 0 bases from V and 2 from J; bases not matched to a gene: 5. The CDR3 has 16 residues. Germline V CDR1 and CDR2: SGHRS, YFSETQ. The specimen was peripheral blood. The sequence was obtained from a human donor in a cohort sampled during active COVID-19. The chain recombines TRBV5-1 with TRBJ2-3; 8 nucleotides line up with TRBD1. CDR3 DNA: TGCGCCAGCAGCTTGGGGCAGGGGGCCCCCACAGATACGCAGTATTTT. Protein: CASSLGQGAPTDTQYF.